This T cell receptor beta chain was observed in a study of control samples from healthy donors and cancer patients (dated by TCRdb to the early 2020s). Library method: the immunoSEQ multiplex PCR assay. The immuneACCESS repertoire file appears here via TCRdb, limited to in-frame rearrangements. These files lack a portion of the clones; in checked studies, under half of the deficit traces to unresolved V genes, and the cause of the others is not known. Within this sample are about 130,000 clones, with around 93% of them counted one time only. About 9% of the sample lies in the top ten. The germline V gene (reference sequence) yields LGHDT for CDR1 and YNNKEL for CDR2. V gives up 0 bases and J gives up 6 bases, and the segment between their germline ends measures 15 bases. From cysteine to phenylalanine, the CDR3 is 15 amino acids long. The sequence is cut down to CDR3 DNA, 45 bases in frame from base 1.

To note about this clone: Its antigen specificity is not known. No base quality values were provided; no much bigger clone lies one nucleotide off.

Sequenced sample: blood. The chain is assembled from TRBV3-1 (or the pseudogene TRBV3-2) and TRBJ2-7; a tentative D call is TRBD1 (6 bases match). The receptor was isolated from a young man in good health. CDR3 sequence: CASSQDPTGRGEQYF. The nucleotides read TGTGCCAGCAGCCAAGACCCGACAGGTCGGGGCGAGCAGTACTTC.